Each of the 18 T cell receptor beta chains below was sequenced from the same sample in a study of CD8 T cells in Susac syndrome. Random hexamers were used to reverse transcribe an amount of roughly 0.5 to 1 ug RNA. TCRdb independently ran MiXCR on the immunoSEQ multiplex PCR reads; one entry per CDR3 protein. The repertoire consists of 180,000 or so distinct CDR3 sequences, with 85% to 95% occurring once and the leading ten covering 0.085% to 0.11%. The sequencing sample was made of CD4+ T cells from PBMCs. Source of these receptors: a human donor in good health.

CDR3 nucleotides: TGCAGTGCTATACGGGACCGCACGAGGTTCTTC. Its translation: CSAIRDRTRFF. The chain couples TRBV20-1 to TRBJ2-1; D possibly uses TRBD1 or TRBD2 (5 bases each). Per the germline V gene, CDR1 is DFQATT and CDR2 is SNEGSKA (reference sequence). Trimming took 4 bases from V and 15 from J, leaving 16 bases between them. The CDR3 consists of 11 residues.

The chain recombines TRBV30 with TRBJ2-1; perhaps TRBD1 as D (5 bases). The germline V gene has CDR1 GTSNPN and CDR2 SVGIG (reference sequence). V shed 4 bases and J shed 7 bases, with 17 bases lying between them. The CDR3 spans 14 residues. In DNA, the CDR3 is TGTGCCTGGACCACCCAGGGCCTCACTAATGAGCAGTTCTTC. Protein sequence: CAWTTQGLTNEQFF.

This clonotype was counted a single time. The chain employs TRBV20-1 and TRBJ2-3, with 14 positions matching TRBD2. The ends lost 3 bases at V and 5 bases at J; junction bases unmatched: 10. CDR3 length: 17 amino acids. The germline CDR1 and CDR2 sequences are DFQATT and SNEGSKA (reference sequence). This CDR3 is CSARGLAGAPREDTQYF. The DNA of the CDR3 is TGCAGTGCTAGGGGACTAGCGGGAGCCCCAAGGGAAGATACGCAGTATTTT.

In this sample, this clonotype turned up once. V usage is TRBV15 and J usage is TRBJ2-3; perhaps D is TRBD1 or TRBD2 (5 bases each). CDR1 and CDR2 from the germline V gene are LNHNV and YYDKDF (reference sequence). This CDR3 is built from 14 residues. The ends were cut back, 3 bases at V and 8 bases at J, with 15 bases in the middle. CDR3 sequence: CATSSPGPRGTQYF. As DNA, the CDR3 is TGTGCCACCAGCAGTCCGGGACCGCGCGGTACGCAGTATTTT. Combining the CDR3 with reference TRBV15 and TRBJ2-3 gives the whole variable domain DAMVIQNPRYQVTQFGKPVTLSCSQTLNHNVMYWYQQKSSQAPKLLFHYYDKDFNNEADTPDNFQSRRPNTSFCFLDIRSPGLGDTAMYLCATSSPGPRGTQYFGPGTRLTVL.

The chain carries TRBV7-8 and TRBJ1-5; D remains unclear. The CDR3 runs to 16 residues. Trimming pared 2 bases from V and 0 bases from J, leaving 11 bases between. Germline-derived CDR1 and CDR2 are SGHVS and FQNEAQ. In DNA form, the CDR3 reads TGTGCCAGCAGCTTACTCCTTCTGGGTAGCAATCAGCCCCAGCATTTT. Translating gives CASSLLLLGSNQPQHF. The full variable domain, with the rest looked up from reference TRBV7-8 and TRBJ1-5, is GAGVSQSPRYKVAKRGQDVALRCDPISGHVSLFWYQQALGQGPEFLTYFQNEAQLDKSGLPSDRFFAERPEGSVSTLKIQRTQQEDSAVYLCASSLLLLGSNQPQHFGDGTRLSIL.

The chain couples TRBV14 to TRBJ1-1; D ambiguous. The CDR3 runs to 14 residues. Looked up from germline, CDR1 is SGHDN and CDR2 is FVKESK. V shed 1 base and J shed 5 bases, with 11 bases lying between them. CDR3 loop: CASSQVWAGTEAFF. The DNA of the CDR3 is TGTGCCAGCAGCCAAGTATGGGCCGGTACTGAAGCTTTCTTT.

The chain carries TRBV30 and TRBJ2-7; D possibly corresponds to TRBD2 (7 bases). The germline V and J ends were trimmed by 3 bases and 2 bases, with 11 bases remaining between them. The CDR3 is 13 amino acids. Per germline, CDR1 GTSNPN and CDR2 SVGIG (reference sequence). The CDR3 protein is CAWRRGGTYEQYF. CDR3 DNA sequence: TGTGCCTGGAGAAGGGGGGGAACCTACGAGCAGTACTTC.

V and J are TRBV28 and TRBJ2-7; D gene uncertain. Germline CDR1 and CDR2: MDHEN and SYDVKM. Trimming left V 2 bases short and J 6 bases short, with 8 bases between. The CDR3 totals 12 residues. CDR3 sequence (DNA): TGTGCCAGCAGTTTAAACATAGGCGAGCAGTACTTC. Translated, it gives CASSLNIGEQYF. Based on the CDR3 plus reference TRBV28 and TRBJ2-7, the full variable domain is DVKVTQSSRYLVKRTGEKVFLECVQDMDHENMFWYRQDPGLGLRLIYFSYDVKMKEKGDIPEGYSVSREKKERFSLILESASTNQTSMYLCASSLNIGEQYFGPGTRLTVT.

This chain joins TRBV9 and TRBJ2-1, with a weak D call TRBD1 (6 bases). This CDR3 spans 11 amino acids. V was shortened by 3 bases and J by 15 bases, with 13 bases between the two germline ends. Germline assignment: CDR1 SGDLS and CDR2 YYNGEE. The CDR3 loop reads CASSEQGTMFF. The CDR3 nucleotides read TGTGCCAGCAGCGAACAGGGAACGATGTTCTTC. Full variable domain (missing parts from reference TRBV9 and TRBJ2-1): DSGVTQTPKHLITATGQRVTLRCSPRSGDLSVYWYQQSLDQGLQFLIQYYNGEERAKGNILERFSAQQFPDLHSELNLSSLELGDSALYFCASSEQGTMFFGPGTRLTVL.

CDR3 bases: TGCAGTGCTAGTGGACTAGCGGAACTTCTAGCCAAAAACATTCAGTACTTC. Amino acids: CSASGLAELLAKNIQYF. This chain links TRBV20-1 with TRBJ2-4, with 10 bases that match TRBD2. The CDR3 contains 17 residues. Trimming removed 3 bases from V and 0 bases from J; junction bases left unmatched: 8. Germline CDR1 and CDR2: DFQATT and SNEGSKA (reference sequence).

The genes are TRBV20-1 and TRBJ2-5; 15 positions match TRBD2. CDR1 and CDR2 (germline): DFQATT, SNEGSKA (reference sequence). The CDR3 contains 17 residues. After removal of 6 bases from V and 5 bases from J, the junction contained 13 bases not matched to a gene. This CDR3 reads CSALLRTSGRGLETQYF. DNA of the CDR3: TGCAGTGCCCTACTAAGGACTAGCGGGAGGGGGTTGGAGACCCAGTACTTC.

CDR3 sequence: CASSQVRGWIHEQYF. CDR3 sequence (DNA): TGTGCCAGCAGCCAAGTCAGGGGGTGGATCCACGAGCAGTACTTC. The chain couples TRBV3-1 to TRBJ2-7, with 7 nucleotides matching TRBD1. J lost 5 bases, V lost 1 base, and 8 bases had no gene match. CDR1 is LGHDT and CDR2 is YNNKEL in the germline V gene (reference sequence). The CDR3 runs 15 residues.

V gene TRBV29-1 combines with J gene TRBJ2-5; 15 nucleotides agree with TRBD2. Trimming at V came to 8 bases and at J to 4 bases, leaving 5 bases not matched to a gene. The CDR3 is 14 amino acids. Looked up from germline, CDR1 is SQVTM and CDR2 is ANQGSEA. The CDR3 reads CSLRTSGRAETQYF. The CDR3, as DNA: TGCAGCCTAAGGACTAGCGGGAGGGCAGAGACCCAGTACTTC. The full variable domain, with the rest looked up from reference TRBV29-1 and TRBJ2-5, is SAVISQKPSRDICQRGTSLTIQCQVDSQVTMMFWYRQQPGQSLTLIATANQGSEATYESGFVIDKFPISRPNLTFSTLTVSNMSPEDSSIYLCSLRTSGRAETQYFGPGTRLLVL.

The genes are TRBV7-2 and TRBJ2-7; no clear D. The CDR3 totals 13 residues. Trimming took off 4 bases at V and 3 bases at J, with 10 bases between the two ends. Germline V gene data show CDR1 as SGHTA and CDR2 as FQGNSA. For the CDR3, the DNA is TGTGCCAGCAGCTCCAGACTGATCTACGAGCAGTACTTC. Amino acids: CASSSRLIYEQYF.

The chain links TRBV6-2 or TRBV6-3 to TRBJ1-1; TRBD1 aligns across 7 bases. Germline CDR1 MNHEY, CDR2 SVGEGT. V lost 6 bases and J lost 7; bases outside the gene matches: 8. CDR3 length equals 13 residues. This CDR3 reads CASRRQGFIEAFF. In DNA, the CDR3 is TGTGCCAGCAGACGACAGGGTTTTATTGAAGCTTTCTTT.

The chain has TRBV6-6 and TRBJ2-1, with TRBD2 matching over 10 bases. The germline CDR1 and CDR2 sequences are MNHNY and SVGAGI (reference sequence). The V gene end was trimmed by 6 bases and the J gene end by 14 bases; junction bases not matched to a gene: 7. The CDR3 has 12 residues. The CDR3 DNA reads TGTGCCAGCAGAGGGGGCAGCGGGAGGGAGTTCTTC. Protein sequence: CASRGGSGREFF.

For the CDR3, the DNA is TGCAGCGTCGGGACAGGGGACATTCAGCCCCAGCATTTT. This encodes CSVGTGDIQPQHF. The rearrangement joins TRBV29-1 to TRBJ1-5; TRBD1 agrees at 10 bases. The CDR3 runs to 13 residues. The junction had 5 bases not matched to a gene; V was cut back by 6 bases and J by 6 bases. Germline V lookup: CDR1 SQVTM, CDR2 ANQGSEA.

The rearrangement uses TRBV20-1 and TRBJ2-1; D is perhaps TRBD2 (5 bases). Germline V gives CDR1 DFQATT, CDR2 SNEGSKA (reference sequence). This CDR3 region has 14 residues. V gave up 6 bases and J gave up 5 bases, with 17 bases separating them. As DNA, the CDR3 is TGCAGTGCCACGTCCGGGAAGTGGAACAATGAGCAGTTCTTC. This translates into CSATSGKWNNEQFF.